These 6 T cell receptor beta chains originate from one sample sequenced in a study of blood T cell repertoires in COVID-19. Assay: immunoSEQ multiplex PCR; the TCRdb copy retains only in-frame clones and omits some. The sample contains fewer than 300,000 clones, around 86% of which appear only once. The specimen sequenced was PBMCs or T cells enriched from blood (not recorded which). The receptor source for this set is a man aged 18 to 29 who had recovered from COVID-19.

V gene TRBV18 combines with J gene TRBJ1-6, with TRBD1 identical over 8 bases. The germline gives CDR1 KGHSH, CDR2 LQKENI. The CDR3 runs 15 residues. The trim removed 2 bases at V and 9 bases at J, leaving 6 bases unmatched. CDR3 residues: CASSPGQGASSPLHF. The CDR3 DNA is TGTGCCAGCTCACCAGGCCAGGGGGCGAGTTCACCCCTCCACTTT.

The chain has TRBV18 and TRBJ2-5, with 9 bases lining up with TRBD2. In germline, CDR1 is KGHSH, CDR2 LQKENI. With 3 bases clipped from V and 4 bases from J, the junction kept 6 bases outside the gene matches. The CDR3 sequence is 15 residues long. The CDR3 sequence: CASSPPSGVLETQYF. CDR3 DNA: TGTGCCAGCTCACCGCCTAGCGGGGTTTTAGAGACCCAGTACTTC.

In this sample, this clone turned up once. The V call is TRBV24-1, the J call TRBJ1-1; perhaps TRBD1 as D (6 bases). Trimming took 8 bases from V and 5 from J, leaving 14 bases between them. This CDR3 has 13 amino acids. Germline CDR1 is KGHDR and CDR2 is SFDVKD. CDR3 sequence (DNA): TGTGCCACCACGAACAGGGTGGGGACTGAAGCTTTCTTT. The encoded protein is CATTNRVGTEAFF.

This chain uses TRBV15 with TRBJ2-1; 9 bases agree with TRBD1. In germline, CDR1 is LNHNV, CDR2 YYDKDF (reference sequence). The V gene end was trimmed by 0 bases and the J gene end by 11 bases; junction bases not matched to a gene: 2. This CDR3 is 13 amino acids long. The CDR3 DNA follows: TGTGCCACCAGCAGAGACGGACAGGGGAAGCAGTTCTTC. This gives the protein CATSRDGQGKQFF. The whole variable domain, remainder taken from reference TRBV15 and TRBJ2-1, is DAMVIQNPRYQVTQFGKPVTLSCSQTLNHNVMYWYQQKSSQAPKLLFHYYDKDFNNEADTPDNFQSRRPNTSFCFLDIRSPGLGDTAMYLCATSRDGQGKQFFGPGTRLTVL.

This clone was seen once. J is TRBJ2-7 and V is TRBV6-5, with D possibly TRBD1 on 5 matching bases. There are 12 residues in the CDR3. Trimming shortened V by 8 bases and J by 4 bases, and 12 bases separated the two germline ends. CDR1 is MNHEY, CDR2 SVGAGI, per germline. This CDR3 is CASQARAYEQYF. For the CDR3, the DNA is TGTGCCAGCCAGGCCAGGGCGTACGAGCAGTACTTC.

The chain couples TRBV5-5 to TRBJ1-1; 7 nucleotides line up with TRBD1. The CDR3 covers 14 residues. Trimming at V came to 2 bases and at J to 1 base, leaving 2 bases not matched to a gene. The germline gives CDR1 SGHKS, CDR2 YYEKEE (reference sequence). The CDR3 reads CASSLQGTNTEAFF. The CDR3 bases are TGTGCCAGCAGCTTACAGGGGACGAACACTGAAGCTTTCTTT.